This TCR beta chain was observed in a study of shared clonotypes between healthy human individuals. Study-level information: A couple of female and a few male donors aged 18 to 49 were enrolled. Each donor contributed plates that comprised three CD4 naive, three CD4 memory, two CD8 naive and one CD8 memory.

Trimming pared 5 bases from V and 2 bases from J, leaving 14 bases between. The V gene's germline CDR1 is SEHNR and CDR2 FQNEAQ (reference sequence). The CDR3 sequence is 15 residues long. A CD45RA+ naive subset and a CD45RA-negative memory subset were split from CD4+ cells. Sequencing used immunoSEQ multiplex PCR; TCRdb keeps in-frame clones, though not all of them. The sample has about 600,000 clones, more than 95% seen once. This clonotype was obtained from a woman in her 30s in good health. This sequence joins TRBV7-9 and TRBJ2-3; D remains ambiguous. The sequenced material came from naive CD4+ T cells sorted from blood. Subset here: CD45RA+ positively selected. CDR3 sequence (DNA): TGTGCCAGCAGCCGCAGGATTTTCTCCACAGATACGCAGTATTTT. This encodes CASSRRIFSTDTQYF.